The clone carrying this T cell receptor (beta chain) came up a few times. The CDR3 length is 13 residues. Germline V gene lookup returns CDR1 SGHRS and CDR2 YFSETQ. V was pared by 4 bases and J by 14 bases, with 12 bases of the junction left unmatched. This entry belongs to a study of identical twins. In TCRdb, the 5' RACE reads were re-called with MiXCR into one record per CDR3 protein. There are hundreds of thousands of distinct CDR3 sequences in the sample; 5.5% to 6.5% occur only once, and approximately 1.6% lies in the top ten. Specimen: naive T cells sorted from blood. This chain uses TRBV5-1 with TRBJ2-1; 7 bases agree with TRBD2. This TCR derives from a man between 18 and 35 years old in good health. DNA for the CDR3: TGCGCCAGCAGCGACGGGCGGGGGTCAGGGAAGTTCTTC. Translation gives CASSDGRGSGKFF. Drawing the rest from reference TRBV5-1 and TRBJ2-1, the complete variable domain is KAGVTQTPRYLIKTRGQQVTLSCSPISGHRSVSWYQQTPGQGLQFLFEYFSETQRNKGNFPGRFSGRQFSNSRSEMNVSTLELGDSALYLCASSDGRGSGKFFGPGTRLTVL.